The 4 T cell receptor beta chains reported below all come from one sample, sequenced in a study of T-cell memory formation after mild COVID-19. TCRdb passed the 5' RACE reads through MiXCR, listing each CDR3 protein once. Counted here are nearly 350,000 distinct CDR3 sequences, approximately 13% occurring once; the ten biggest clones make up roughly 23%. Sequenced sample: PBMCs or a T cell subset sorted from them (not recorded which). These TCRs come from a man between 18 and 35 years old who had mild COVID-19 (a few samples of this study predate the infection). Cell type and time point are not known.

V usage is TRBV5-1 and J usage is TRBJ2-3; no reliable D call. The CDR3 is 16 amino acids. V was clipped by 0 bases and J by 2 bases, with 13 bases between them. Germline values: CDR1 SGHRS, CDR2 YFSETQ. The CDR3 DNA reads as TGCGCCAGCAGCTTGGTTCCTGACTTCACCACAGATACGCAGTATTTT. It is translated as CASSLVPDFTTDTQYF.

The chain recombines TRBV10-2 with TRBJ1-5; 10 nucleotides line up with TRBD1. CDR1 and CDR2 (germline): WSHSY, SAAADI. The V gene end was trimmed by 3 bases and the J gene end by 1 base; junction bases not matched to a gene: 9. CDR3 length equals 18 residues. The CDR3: CASSEGTGARISNQPQHF. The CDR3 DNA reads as TGCGCCAGCAGTGAAGGGACAGGGGCCCGCATCAGCAATCAGCCCCAGCATTTT.

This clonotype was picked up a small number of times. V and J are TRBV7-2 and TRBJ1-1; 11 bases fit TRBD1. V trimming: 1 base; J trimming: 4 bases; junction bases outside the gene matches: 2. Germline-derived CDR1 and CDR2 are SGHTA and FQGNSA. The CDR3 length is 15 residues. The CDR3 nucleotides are TGTGCCAGCAGCTTAGGAGGGACAGGGGGCACTGAAGCTTTCTTT. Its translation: CASSLGGTGGTEAFF.

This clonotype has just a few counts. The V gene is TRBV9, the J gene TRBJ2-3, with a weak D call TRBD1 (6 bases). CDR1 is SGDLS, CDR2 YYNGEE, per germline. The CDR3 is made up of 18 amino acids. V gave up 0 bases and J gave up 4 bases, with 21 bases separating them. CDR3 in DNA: TGTGCCAGCAGCGTAGTGGGACACCTAGTTCCGGGTGCAGATACGCAGTATTTT. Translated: CASSVVGHLVPGADTQYF.